This TCR beta chain was retrieved from a study of T cell responses to AZD1222 COVID-19 vaccine. Study-wide context: Pooled together were second doses at about 4 or about 12 weeks. General study findings and limits: Spike-specific TCR breadth and depth both grew after two AZD1222 doses. Vaccine-associated CD4 TCRs spanned spike, dominant at 160-218 and 743-854. Close to half of all spike-specific TCRs reportedly target regions of the variants that are unmutated.

CDR1 and CDR2 (germline): MNHEY, SVGEGT. Trimming stripped 4 bases from V and 5 bases from J, with 8 bases between. The CDR3 has 12 amino acids. As regards this clone: Antigen: not known.

Libraries were prepared by immunoSEQ multiplex PCR; TCRdb keeps only in-frame clonotypes and omits some of them. This table has about 130,000 clones, over 75% appearing once. The chain employs TRBV6-2 or TRBV6-3 and TRBJ1-2; no reliable D call. The receptor's source is an adult in good health. The sequencing used peripheral blood, collected on day 0 of AZD1222 vaccination. The CDR3 sequence: CASSFSLYGYTF. The CDR3 DNA reads as TGTGCCAGCAGTTTCTCTCTTTATGGCTACACCTTC.